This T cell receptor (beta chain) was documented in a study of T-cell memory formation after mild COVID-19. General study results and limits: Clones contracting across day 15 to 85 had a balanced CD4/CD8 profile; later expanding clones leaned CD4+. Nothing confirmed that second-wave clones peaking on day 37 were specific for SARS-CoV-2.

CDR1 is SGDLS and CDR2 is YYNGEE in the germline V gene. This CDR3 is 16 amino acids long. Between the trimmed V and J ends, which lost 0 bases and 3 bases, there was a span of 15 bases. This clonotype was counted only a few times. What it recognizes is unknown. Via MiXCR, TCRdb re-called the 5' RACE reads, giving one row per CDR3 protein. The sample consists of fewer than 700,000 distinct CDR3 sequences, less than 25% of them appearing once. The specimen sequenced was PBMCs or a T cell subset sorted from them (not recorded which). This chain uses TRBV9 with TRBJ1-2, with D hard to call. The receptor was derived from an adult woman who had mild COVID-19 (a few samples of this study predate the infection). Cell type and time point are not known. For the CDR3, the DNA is TGTGCCAGCAGCGTAGATTCAAACAGATTGGACTATGGCTACACCTTC. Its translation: CASSVDSNRLDYGYTF.